The rows below give T cell receptor beta chains drawn from one sample of a study of cytomegalovirus exposure and HLA in healthy donors. The data were produced by immunoSEQ multiplex PCR, yet TCRdb's version contains in-frame clones alone and is incomplete. The table shows over 95,000 clones, with 82% occurring only once. Sequenced input: PBMCs. These receptors were taken from a woman aged 18-35 years in good health and CMV-seronegative. Each CDR3 is given with its conserved first and last residue. The order of the fields is J gene, V gene, CDR3 protein.

TRBJ2-6	TRBV5-1	CASNGGANVLTF
TRBJ1-3	TRBV28	CASSFSGLRGGRNTIYF
TRBJ2-7	TRBV2	CASSADRRTYEQYF
TRBJ2-3	TRBV15	CATSRDPGPTDTQYF
TRBJ2-2	TRBV5-4	CASSLGHGELFF
TRBJ2-3	TRBV14	CASSQDLRETTDTQYF
TRBJ1-4	TRBV29-1	CSVRNGGEKLFF
TRBJ2-3	TRBV9	CASSAGELAGTDTQYF
TRBJ2-1	TRBV4-1	CASSQDGTGVHNEQFF
TRBJ1-3	TRBV11-2	CASSLDGVWENTIYF
TRBJ2-7	TRBV7-6	CASSSFEASFGGEQYF
TRBJ1-4	TRBV21-1	CASSLPRQGSPRTNEKLFF
TRBJ2-3	TRBV7-2	CASRAADTQYF
TRBJ1-1	TRBV7-2	CASSLAGFMNTEAFF
TRBJ1-1	TRBV14	CASSSTVTEAFF
TRBJ1-3	TRBV7-2	CASSGTGGPSGNTIYF
TRBJ2-2	TRBV6-6	CASSYSVYTGELFF
TRBJ2-3	TRBV11-2	CASSLGRLLSTDTQYF
TRBJ1-2	TRBV9	CASSVGGHPSRNGYTF
TRBJ1-1	TRBV13	CASSSAITGYTEAFF
TRBJ2-7	TRBV5-4	CASSLMGGREQYF
TRBJ1-3	TRBV2	CASSVLDSSGNTIYF
TRBJ1-3	TRBV28	CASSLSGDRYSIYF
TRBJ1-2	TRBV30	CAWKEVYLYGYTF
TRBJ1-4	TRBV18	CASSPVRTGDGEKLFF
TRBJ1-4	TRBV4-1	CASSHVGTGSEKLFF
TRBJ2-3	TRBV4-3	CASSQDPARGSDTQYF
TRBJ1-2	TRBV30	CAWSARTEHYGYTF
TRBJ2-7	TRBV7-8	CASSPSYEQYF
TRBJ1-4	TRBV6-6	CASTPTKEKLFF
TRBJ1-1	TRBV7-9	CASSLNPDRASTEAFF
TRBJ1-5	TRBV6-1	CASSEAWVGGQPQHF
TRBJ1-5	TRBV15	CATSRAGDQPQHF
TRBJ2-1	TRBV2	CASRAQEQFF
TRBJ1-5	TRBV4-2	CASSQEGGIIDQPQHF
TRBJ1-6	TRBV6-1	CASSEGGQGSSPLHF
TRBJ1-2	TRBV18	CASSQPLLQAAAYGYTF
TRBJ1-4	TRBV4-1	CATSFTGSNEKLFF